This T cell receptor (beta chain) originates from a study of T cell repertoires in cytomegalovirus infection. Whole-study results and caveats: Within the response measured ex vivo, HLA-C-restricted CMV-specific TCR beta clonotypes were dominant.

TCRdb re-analysed the reads in MiXCR, keeping a single row per CDR3 protein. The repertoire includes about 330,000 distinct CDR3 sequences, 8% to 10% of them detected once, and roughly 4% sits in the top ten. This clonotype was seen only a few times. Antigen unknown. This CDR3 has 16 residues. V lost 3 bases and J lost 3, with 15 bases in between. CDR1 is MNHEY and CDR2 is SMNVEV in the germline V gene (reference sequence). Sequenced: PBMCs. This TCR came from a human donor in good health (CMV status not recorded). Some clones in this sample may be carry-over from other donors' samples. V gene TRBV27 combines with J gene TRBJ1-5; D gene ambiguous. As DNA, the CDR3 is TGTGCCAGCAGTTTTATGGGCGGCGGAACCAATCAGCCCCAGCATTTT. Its protein is CASSFMGGGTNQPQHF.